This TCR beta chain is drawn from a study of T cell responses to AZD1222 COVID-19 vaccine. On this clone itself: Antigen unknown.

Assay used: immunoSEQ multiplex PCR; TCRdb lists only in-frame clones, some missing. The sample includes 150,000 or so clones, around 85% of them seen just once. Germline V gene data show CDR1 as LNHDA and CDR2 as SQIVND (reference sequence). V was shortened by 6 bases and J by 6 bases, with 15 bases between the two germline ends. The CDR3 extends over 13 amino acids. The study's findings and limits: Baseline seropositives among AZD1222 recipients totaled only six. The sample set comprised mostly white British donors with more females, and clonal diversity was possibly underestimated.

Sequenced material: peripheral blood, taken after recovery from COVID-19. The receptor was isolated from an adult who had recovered from COVID-19. The chain uses TRBV19 and TRBJ2-7, with D perhaps TRBD2 (5 bases). The CDR3 spells CASSSGLGGEQYF. CDR3 bases: TGTGCCAGTAGCTCAGGACTCGGCGGCGAGCAGTACTTC.